Listed below are T cell receptor beta chains from one sample, sequenced in a study of blood T cell repertoires in COVID-19. Method: immunoSEQ multiplex PCR; TCRdb's copy keeps in-frame clones and lacks some. This sample carries some 320,000 clones, about 87% of them seen once, and the ten largest clones take roughly 6.9%. The material sequenced was peripheral blood. These receptors came from a woman aged 25 to 39 who had recovered from COVID-19. CDR3s include the opening cysteine and the closing phenylalanine or tryptophan. A D gene is named only where the DNA matches it firmly. Some rows have no size entry. The others give once, few or many, or a class for an expanded clone.

size | J | D | V | DNA | CDR3
- | TRBJ2-2 | TRBD1 | TRBV7-2 | TGTGCCTGCGGGCAGGGGGCGAACACCGGGGAGCTGTTTTTT | CACGQGANTGELFF
- | TRBJ2-3 | - | TRBV11-2 | TGTGCCAGCAGCCCCCAGCCGGAGGCAGATACGCAGTATTTT | CASSPQPEADTQYF
- | TRBJ2-5 | TRBD1 | TRBV2 | TGTGCCAGCAGTCAACGACAGGGACAAGAGACCCAGTACTTC | CASSQRQGQETQYF
- | TRBJ2-3 | TRBD2 | TRBV28 | TGTGCCAGCAGTTTTAGCGGGGGTACAGATACGCAGTATTTT | CASSFSGGTDTQYF
- | TRBJ2-3 | TRBD1 | TRBV27 | TGTGCCAGCAGGTCGGACAGGGTCCTCCCTAGCACAGATACGCAGTATTTT | CASRSDRVLPSTDTQYF
once | TRBJ1-2 | - | TRBV7-9 | TGTGCCAGCAGTGTGGGGGCGCCCCTAAACTATGGCTACACCTTC | CASSVGAPLNYGYTF
- | TRBJ2-7 | TRBD1 | TRBV19 | TGTGCCAGTAGTATGGGACAGGACTACGAGCAGTACTTC | CASSMGQDYEQYF
- | TRBJ1-1 | - | TRBV6-5 | TGTGCCAGCACTAAAGAGGGAGAGTGGAGCACTGAAGCTTTCTTT | CASTKEGEWSTEAFF
- | TRBJ1-1 | - | TRBV6-6 | TGTGCCAGCAGTTTTACCGAGGTTCTGGACACTGAAGCTTTCTTT | CASSFTEVLDTEAFF
- | TRBJ1-2 | - | TRBV21-1 | TGTGCCAGCAGCAAATCAAGCCCCCCGGGGGGCGCGGAGTGGAGCTACACCTTC | CASSKSSPPGGAEWSYTF
- | TRBJ1-3 | - | TRBV28 | TGTGCCAGCAGTTGGGGCGTCGGAAACACCATATATTTT | CASSWGVGNTIYF
- | TRBJ1-2 | - | TRBV3-1/TRBV3-2 | TGTGCCAGCAGCCACTTAATAGGGGGGGGTAATGGCTACACCTTC | CASSHLIGGGNGYTF
- | TRBJ1-3 | TRBD1 | TRBV2 | TGTGCCAGCAGTGAAGCCGGACAGGGCACTGGAAACACCATATATTTT | CASSEAGQGTGNTIYF
- | TRBJ2-5 | TRBD1 | TRBV27 | TGTGCCAGCTCCTTAGGGGTCTGGACAGGGACGTTGGAGACCCAGTACTTC | CASSLGVWTGTLETQYF
- | TRBJ1-1 | - | TRBV19 | TGTGCCAGTATAGGGTACAGGGTAGTCACTGAAGCTTTCTTT | CASIGYRVVTEAFF
- | TRBJ2-1 | TRBD1 | TRBV19 | TGTGCCAGTAGTATAGACCGGGACAGCTCCTACAATGAGCAGTTCTTC | CASSIDRDSSYNEQFF
- | TRBJ1-5 | - | TRBV13 | TGTGCCAGCAGCTTAGGACAGGACAATCAGCCCCAGCATTTT | CASSLGQDNQPQHF
- | TRBJ1-4 | - | TRBV4-1 | TGCGCCAGCAGCCCGAGTCCGACTAATAATGAAAAACTGTTTTTT | CASSPSPTNNEKLFF
once | TRBJ1-1 | - | TRBV5-1 | TGCGCCAGCAGCTTAGACGGGATGAACACTGAAGCTTTCTTT | CASSLDGMNTEAFF
- | TRBJ1-3 | - | TRBV18 | TGTGCCAGCTCACCAGCACCACAGGGCTCTGGAAACACCATATATTTT | CASSPAPQGSGNTIYF
- | TRBJ2-1 | TRBD2 | TRBV4-2 | TGTGCCAGCAGCCTAGCGGGGGGGCAGGGGAATGAGCAGTTCTTC | CASSLAGGQGNEQFF
few | TRBJ1-5 | - | TRBV24-1 | TGTGCCACCAGTGATTCTACATGGGCAGATCAGCCCCAGCATTTT | CATSDSTWADQPQHF
- | TRBJ1-1 | - | TRBV2 | TGTGCCAGCAGCCGGGAGGGCGGGACTGAAGCTTTCTTT | CASSREGGTEAFF
- | TRBJ1-5 | - | TRBV12-3/TRBV12-4 | TGTGCCACAGCATACGGGGGTGGCCAGCCCCAGCATTTT | CATAYGGGQPQHF
- | TRBJ2-1 | - | TRBV30 | TGTGCCTGGAGTGTACATGGGGGGAAGACGTTCTTC | CAWSVHGGKTFF
- | TRBJ2-1 | - | TRBV7-3 | TGTGCCAGCACCTCAGGTGGGGCCAATGAGCAGTTCTTC | CASTSGGANEQFF
- | TRBJ2-3 | - | TRBV20-1 | TGCAGTGCTAGTCATGGCCGGGGGACAGATACGCAGTATTTT | CSASHGRGTDTQYF
- | TRBJ1-2 | - | TRBV6-6 | TGTGCCAGCATCAACCGACAGTTTGAGGTTGGCTACACCTTC | CASINRQFEVGYTF
- | TRBJ2-5 | - | TRBV5-1 | TGCGCCAGCAGCACTGGGGGGGGCGGGGGCCTCCGGGAGACCCAGTACTTC | CASSTGGGGGLRETQYF
- | TRBJ1-2 | - | TRBV19 | TGTGCCAGTAATCGAGTTGGTATCGATGGCTACACCTTC | CASNRVGIDGYTF
- | TRBJ2-3 | - | TRBV7-3 | TGTGCCAGCAGCTTAGGGGGCAGGACAGATACGCAGTATTTT | CASSLGGRTDTQYF
- | TRBJ2-2 | TRBD1 | TRBV7-8 | TGTGCCAGCGGGGACAGGGGGAACACCGGGGAGCTGTTTTTT | CASGDRGNTGELFF
- | TRBJ2-1 | TRBD2 | TRBV18 | TGTGCCAGCTCACCACCGCGTACTAGCGGACTCTACAATGAGCAGTTCTTC | CASSPPRTSGLYNEQFF
- | TRBJ2-1 | - | TRBV4-1 | TGCGCCAGCAGCCAAGTTTCGGGACTGATGAATGAGCAGTTCTTC | CASSQVSGLMNEQFF
- | TRBJ2-5 | - | TRBV29-1 | TGCAGCGTTTCCCACGACTCAGGGGCCGCCCTAGGAACCCAGTACTTC | CSVSHDSGAALGTQYF
few | TRBJ1-5 | - | TRBV5-1 | TGCGCCAGCAGCCCCAGATCAGGGAGCAATCAGCCCCAGCATTTT | CASSPRSGSNQPQHF
once | TRBJ1-5 | - | TRBV6-1 | TGTGCCAGCAGTGGGGTAGCTCGGACATATAGCAATCAGCCCCAGCATTTT | CASSGVARTYSNQPQHF
- | TRBJ1-2 | TRBD1 | TRBV7-2 | TGTGCCAGCAGCCAAGACAGGGGTGATGGCTACACCTTC | CASSQDRGDGYTF
- | TRBJ2-2 | - | TRBV5-1 | TGCGCCAGCAGCCAACAGGTTGGGAACACCGGGGAGCTGTTTTTT | CASSQQVGNTGELFF
- | TRBJ1-5 | TRBD1 | TRBV19 | TGTGCCAGTACTAGGACAGGCGAGTATCAGCCCCAGCATTTT | CASTRTGEYQPQHF
few | TRBJ2-1 | - | TRBV13 | TGTGCCAGCAGCTTACGGAGCTCCTACAATGAGCAGTTCTTC | CASSLRSSYNEQFF